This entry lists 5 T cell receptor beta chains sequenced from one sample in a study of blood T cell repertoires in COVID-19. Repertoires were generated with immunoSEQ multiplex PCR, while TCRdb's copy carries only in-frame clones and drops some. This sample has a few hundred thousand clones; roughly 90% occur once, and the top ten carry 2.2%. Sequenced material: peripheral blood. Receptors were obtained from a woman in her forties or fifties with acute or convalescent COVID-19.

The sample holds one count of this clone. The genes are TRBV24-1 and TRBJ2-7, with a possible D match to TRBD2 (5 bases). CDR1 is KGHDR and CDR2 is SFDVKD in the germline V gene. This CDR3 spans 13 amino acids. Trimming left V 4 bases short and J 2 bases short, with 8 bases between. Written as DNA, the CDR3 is TGTGCCACCAGTGACGGACTTACCTACGAGCAGTACTTC. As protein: CATSDGLTYEQYF.

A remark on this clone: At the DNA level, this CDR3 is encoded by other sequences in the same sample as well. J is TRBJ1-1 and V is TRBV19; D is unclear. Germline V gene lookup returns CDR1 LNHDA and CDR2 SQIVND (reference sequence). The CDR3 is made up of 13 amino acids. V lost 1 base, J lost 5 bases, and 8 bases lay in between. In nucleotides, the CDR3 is TGTGCCAGTAGTATAGGGGGAGGAACTGAAGCTTTCTTT. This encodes CASSIGGGTEAFF. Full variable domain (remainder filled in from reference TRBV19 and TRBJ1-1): DGGITQSPKYLFRKEGQNVTLSCEQNLNHDAMYWYRQDPGQGLRLIYYSQIVNDFQKGDIAEGYSVSREKKESFPLTVTSAQKNPTAFYLCASSIGGGTEAFFGQGTRLTVV.

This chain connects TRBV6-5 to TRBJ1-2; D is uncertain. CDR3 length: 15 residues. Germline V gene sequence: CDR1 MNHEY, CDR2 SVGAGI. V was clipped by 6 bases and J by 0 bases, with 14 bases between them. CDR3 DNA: TGTGCCAGCAGCCACTCCGCACAGACTAACTATGGCTACACCTTC. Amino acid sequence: CASSHSAQTNYGYTF.

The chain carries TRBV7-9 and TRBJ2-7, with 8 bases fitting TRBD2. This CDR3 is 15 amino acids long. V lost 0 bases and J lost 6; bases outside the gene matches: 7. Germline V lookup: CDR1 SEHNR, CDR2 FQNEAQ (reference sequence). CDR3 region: CASSLAGTGGTEQYF. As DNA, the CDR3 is TGTGCCAGCAGCTTAGCTGGTACGGGAGGGACCGAGCAGTACTTC.

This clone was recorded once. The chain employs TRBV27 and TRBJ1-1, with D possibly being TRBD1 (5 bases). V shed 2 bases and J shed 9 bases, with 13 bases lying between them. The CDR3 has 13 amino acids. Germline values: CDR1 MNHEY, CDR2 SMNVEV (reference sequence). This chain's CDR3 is CASSLSPDIQAFF. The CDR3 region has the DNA TGTGCCAGCAGTTTAAGCCCGGACATACAAGCTTTCTTT.